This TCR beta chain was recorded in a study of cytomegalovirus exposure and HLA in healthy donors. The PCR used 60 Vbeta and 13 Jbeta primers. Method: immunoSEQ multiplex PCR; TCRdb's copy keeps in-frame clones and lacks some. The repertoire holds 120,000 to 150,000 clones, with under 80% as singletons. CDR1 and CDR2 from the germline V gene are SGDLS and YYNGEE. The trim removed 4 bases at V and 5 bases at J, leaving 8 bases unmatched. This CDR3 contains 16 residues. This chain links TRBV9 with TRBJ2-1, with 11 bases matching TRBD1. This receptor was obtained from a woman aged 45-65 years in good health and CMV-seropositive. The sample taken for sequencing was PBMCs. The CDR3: CASSPPWDRGDNEQFF. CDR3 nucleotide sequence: TGTGCCAGCAGCCCACCCTGGGACAGGGGGGACAATGAGCAGTTCTTC.